Sequencing of this TCR beta chain was carried out in a study of T cells after posttransplantation cyclophosphamide. The study's findings and limits: Donor-recipient repertoire similarity was low at 1-2 months, rising over year one.

This clone has only one observation. What it binds is not known. CDR3 length: 15 residues. From germline, CDR1 is SGDLS and CDR2 YYNGEE. J was trimmed by 4 bases and V by 3 bases; bases with no gene match: 3. Some clones are missing from TCRdb's copy, which holds only in-frame ones; the method was immunoSEQ multiplex PCR. The table includes about 66,000 clones, over 85% detected once. This sequence originates from a woman aged 25 to 39 in good health and a related stem cell transplant donor. The chain is built from TRBV9 and TRBJ2-2; 10 bases align to TRBD1. Input material: PBMCs. This CDR3 is CASSARQGATGELFF. In nucleotides, the CDR3 is TGTGCCAGCAGCGCGAGACAGGGGGCCACCGGGGAGCTGTTTTTT.